Following are 13 T cell receptor beta chains from one sample sequenced in a study of blood T cells in healthy people across ages. PCR was performed a second time for about 7 to 11 cycles using a sample-barcoded 5' primer and a J-beta primer mix. TCRdb reprocessed the 5' RACE reads via MiXCR and lists one record per CDR3 protein. Seen here are more than 900,000 distinct CDR3 sequences, under 30% observed once, and the top ten hold 0.65% to 0.95%. The same data also contributed to another study, on T cells of mothers and their children.

Sequenced: blood. Source of these receptors: a girl aged 2-10 years in good health.

In its sample, this clonotype was seen a few times. This chain connects TRBV6-2 or TRBV6-3 to TRBJ1-6; 9 bases line up with TRBD1. Losses at the gene ends were 5 bases for V and 10 bases for J; bases not matched to a gene: 6. There are 14 residues in the CDR3. The germline V gene encodes CDR1 MNHEY and CDR2 SVGEGT. The chain's CDR3 is CASSKTGGRSPLHF. CDR3 sequence (DNA): TGTGCCAGCAGTAAGACAGGGGGGCGATCACCCCTCCACTTT.

The chain recombines TRBV10-3 with TRBJ2-7, with no clear D. CDR1 is ENHRY, CDR2 SYGVKD, per germline. This CDR3 contains 11 residues. V gave up 0 bases and J gave up 6 bases, with 3 bases separating them. CDR3: CAISESSEQYF. CDR3 sequence (DNA): TGTGCCATCAGTGAGTCTTCCGAGCAGTACTTC.

This clonotype was counted a few times. The chain is built from TRBV25-1 and TRBJ1-3; 9 positions match TRBD1. This CDR3 is 17 amino acids long. Germline values: CDR1 MGHDK, CDR2 SYGVNS. After removal of 4 bases from V and 3 bases from J, the junction contained 10 bases not matched to a gene. CDR3 coding DNA: TGTGCCAGCAGTGGCTTATTGGGGACAGGGAGTGGAAACACCATATATTTT. It yields the protein CASSGLLGTGSGNTIYF.

This chain joins TRBV4-1 and TRBJ2-5; D possibly matches TRBD1 or TRBD2 (5 bases each). The better agreement between TRBJ2-7 and the DNA end casts doubt on the J call. The CDR3 is made up of 15 amino acids. Germline CDR1 MGHRA, CDR2 YSYEKL. The CDR3 sequence is CASTPELGEFYEQYF. DNA for the CDR3: TGCGCCAGCACCCCTGAGCTGGGGGAGTTCTACGAGCAGTACTTC.

This clonotype was seen a handful of times. The chain links TRBV5-1 to TRBJ2-1; 11 bases are a match to TRBD2. Germline assignment: CDR1 SGHRS and CDR2 YFSETQ. The CDR3 is 16 residues long. The V and J ends lost 2 bases and 6 bases, in that order; junction bases with no gene match: 7. CDR3 in DNA: TGCGCCAGCAGCTTCTTAGCGGGAGGGCCCCCCAATGAGCAGTTCTTC. Translated, it gives CASSFLAGGPPNEQFF.

The chain uses TRBV7-2 and TRBJ2-5; TRBD2 might be the D (5 bases). CDR3 length: 13 residues. V was trimmed by 6 bases and J by 5 bases, leaving 13 bases between them. Germline-derived CDR1 and CDR2 are SGHTA and FQGNSA. Here the CDR3 reads CASSPARRETQYF. In nucleotides, the CDR3 is TGTGCCAGCAGTCCCGCAAGGAGGGAGACCCAGTACTTC.

The gene calls are TRBV10-3 and TRBJ2-7; no firm D call. V gave up 0 bases and J gave up 7 bases, with 10 bases separating them. The germline V gene encodes CDR1 ENHRY and CDR2 SYGVKD. The CDR3 is 13 amino acids. CDR3 nucleotide sequence: TGTGCCATCAGTGAGTCGGGAACGGGTGAGCAGTACTTC. Amino acid sequence: CAISESGTGEQYF.

This clonotype was counted between two and nine times. The chain uses TRBV13 and TRBJ2-7; D is unresolved. CDR3 length: 14 residues. V was cut by 5 bases and J by 2 bases, with 13 bases left in between. Germline V gene lookup returns CDR1 PRHDT and CDR2 FYEKMQ (reference sequence). The CDR3, as DNA: TGTGCCAGCAGCCAAAACAGAAACACCTACGAGCAGTACTTC. This sequence encodes CASSQNRNTYEQYF.

This clonotype was seen a few times. This sequence joins TRBV7-2 and TRBJ1-5; D perhaps matches TRBD1 (5 bases). This CDR3 has 13 amino acids. Trimming removed 5 bases at V and 7 bases at J, with 12 bases between. Per germline, CDR1 SGHTA and CDR2 FQGNSA. CDR3 in DNA: TGTGCCAGCAGCGGTAGGGGCCGGCAGCCCCAGCATTTT. Translation: CASSGRGRQPQHF.

The V and J genes are TRBV5-4 and TRBJ2-1, with 7 positions matching TRBD1. The J call may be incorrect, as the DNA end agrees better with TRBJ2-7. This CDR3 has 17 amino acids. Germline CDR1 reads SGHNT; CDR2 reads YYREEE (reference sequence). The CDR3 DNA follows: TGTGCCAGCAGCTCTTTCGGGACAGCCGCAGGCTCCTACGAGCAGTACTTC. It is translated as CASSSFGTAAGSYEQYF.

This clonotype was detected a few times. V is TRBV28 and J is TRBJ1-6; no reliable D call. Trimming took 6 bases from V and 10 from J, leaving 16 bases between them. Germline CDR1 MDHEN, CDR2 SYDVKM. This CDR3 is 14 amino acids long. This CDR3 reads CASRLGRVGSPLHF. The CDR3 nucleotides read TGTGCCAGCAGACTCGGACGGGTAGGGTCACCCCTCCACTTT.

This clonotype came up a few times. J is TRBJ1-6 and V is TRBV7-8; maybe TRBD1 (5 bases). The ends were cut back, 1 base at V and 10 bases at J, with 11 bases in the middle. In germline, CDR1 is SGHVS, CDR2 FQNEAQ. The CDR3 length is 14 residues. Here the CDR3 reads CASSLGQGLSPLHF. DNA of the CDR3: TGTGCCAGCAGCTTAGGTCAGGGTTTGTCACCCCTCCACTTT.

This clonotype turned up a few times. The chain has TRBV5-1 and TRBJ2-1; 10 nucleotides match TRBD2. This CDR3 region has 15 residues. V gave up 4 bases and J gave up 5 bases; unmatched junction bases: 6. CDR1 is SGHRS, CDR2 YFSETQ, per germline. The CDR3 nucleotides are TGCGCCAGCAGCCCGACCGGACTAGCGGACAATGAGCAGTTCTTC. Amino acids: CASSPTGLADNEQFF. The full variable domain, with the rest looked up from reference TRBV5-1 and TRBJ2-1, is KAGVTQTPRYLIKTRGQQVTLSCSPISGHRSVSWYQQTPGQGLQFLFEYFSETQRNKGNFPGRFSGRQFSNSRSEMNVSTLELGDSALYLCASSPTGLADNEQFFGPGTRLTVL.